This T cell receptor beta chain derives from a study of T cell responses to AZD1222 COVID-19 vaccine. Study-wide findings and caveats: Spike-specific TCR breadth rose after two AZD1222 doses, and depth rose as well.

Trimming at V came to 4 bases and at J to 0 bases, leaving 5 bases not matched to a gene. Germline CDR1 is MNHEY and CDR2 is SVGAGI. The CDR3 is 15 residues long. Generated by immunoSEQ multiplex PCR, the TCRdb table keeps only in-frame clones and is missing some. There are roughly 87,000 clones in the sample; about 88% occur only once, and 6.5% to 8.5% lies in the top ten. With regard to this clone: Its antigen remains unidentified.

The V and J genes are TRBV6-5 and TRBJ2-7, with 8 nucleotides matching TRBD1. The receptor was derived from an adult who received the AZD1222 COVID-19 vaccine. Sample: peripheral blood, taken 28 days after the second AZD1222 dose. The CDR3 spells CASSSRTGSSYEQYF. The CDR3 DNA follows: TGTGCCAGCAGTTCCCGGACAGGGAGCTCCTACGAGCAGTACTTC.